This T cell receptor (beta chain) was identified during a study of OX40 agonist ivuxolimab in advanced cancers. Looking at the study overall: Partial responses were achieved by three patients, of whom one had hepatocellular carcinoma and two had cutaneous melanoma.

TCRdb keeps only in-frame clones here, not all; method: immunoSEQ multiplex PCR. This sample has tens of thousands of clones; around 90% occur once, and the top ten carry roughly 0.5%. Of note for this clone: As yet, its antigen is unknown.

The cohort excluded patients with autoimmune disease history or systemic immunosuppression. Findings of the study overall: Also showing low normalized T-cell clonal expansion were some of the nonresponders. Expanded peripheral T cell antigen specificity was not determined.

CDR1 and CDR2 (germline): MNHNS, SASEGT. V lost 6 bases to trimming and J lost 7 bases, with 16 bases between them. CDR3 length: 14 amino acids. Sequenced here: CD4+ or CD8+ T cells sorted from blood, sampled in a trial of the OX40 agonist ivuxolimab. The clonotype comes from an adult with an advanced solid tumor such as melanoma, head and neck, liver or kidney cancer. The chain is built from TRBV6-1 and TRBJ2-1; D perhaps matches TRBD2 (6 bases). In nucleotides, the CDR3 is TGTGCCAGCAGGCGACTAGAAGGGCCAAATGAGCAGTTCTTC. It codes for CASRRLEGPNEQFF.